Listed here are 30 T cell receptor beta chains from one sample, sequenced in a study of cytomegalovirus exposure and HLA in healthy donors. The PCR used 60 Vbeta and 13 Jbeta primers. Sequencing used immunoSEQ multiplex PCR; TCRdb keeps in-frame clones, though not all of them. This sample has about 120,000 clones; around 80% occur once, and the top ten carry 2.5% to 3.5%. The sequencing sample was made of PBMCs. These receptors all come from a woman aged 40 to 49 in good health and CMV-seropositive.

V and J are TRBV5-4 and TRBJ2-7; the match to TRBD2 covers 14 bases. The germline V gene encodes CDR1 SGHNT and CDR2 YYREEE (reference sequence). The CDR3 sequence is 18 residues long. Trimming removed 0 bases from V and 2 bases from J; junction bases left unmatched: 7. The DNA for the CDR3 is TGTGCCAGCAGCTTGGGATTGGGACTAGCGGGAGAGCCCTACGAGCAGTACTTC. This codes for CASSLGLGLAGEPYEQYF. Complete variable domain (other parts from reference TRBV5-4 and TRBJ2-7): ETGVTQSPTHLIKTRGQQVTLRCSSQSGHNTVSWYQQALGQGPQFIFQYYREEENGRGNFPPRFSGLQFPNYSSELNVNALELDDSALYLCASSLGLGLAGEPYEQYFGPGTRLTVT.

This chain connects TRBV10-3 to TRBJ1-5; perhaps TRBD1 as D (6 bases). The CDR3 has 14 residues. Trimming stripped 4 bases from V and 2 bases from J, with 9 bases between. Germline CDR1 reads ENHRY; CDR2 reads SYGVKD. The CDR3 DNA follows: TGTGCCATCAGTGGGGAGGGGGGCAATCAGCCCCAGCATTTT. Amino acids: CAISGEGGNQPQHF.

DNA of the CDR3: TGTGCCAGCAGTGAAGCGCTAGGGAGCTCCTACGAGCAGTACTTC. The encoded protein is CASSEALGSSYEQYF. The rearrangement joins TRBV2 to TRBJ2-7; perhaps TRBD2 as D (5 bases). Looked up from germline, CDR1 is SNHLY and CDR2 is FYNNEI. V was cut by 0 bases and J by 0 bases, with 9 bases left in between. This CDR3 region has 15 residues.

This clone turned up a few times. This chain uses TRBV30 with TRBJ1-4; D might be TRBD1 (5 bases). Germline-derived CDR1 and CDR2 are GTSNPN and SVGIG (reference sequence). The CDR3 spans 14 residues. The V and J ends lost 3 bases and 6 bases respectively, with 14 bases between them. CDR3 sequence: CAWSQKGHDEKLFF. DNA for the CDR3: TGTGCCTGGAGCCAGAAAGGACACGATGAAAAACTGTTTTTT.

CDR3 DNA: TGTGCCAGTAGTATAGTTGGGACAGGGAACACTGAAGCTTTCTTT. This gives the protein CASSIVGTGNTEAFF. V usage is TRBV19 and J usage is TRBJ1-1; 8 bases match TRBD1. V lost 1 base to trimming and J lost 1 base; unmatched junction nucleotides: 2. The germline V gene has CDR1 LNHDA and CDR2 SQIVND (reference sequence). The length of the CDR3 is 15 residues.

The chain combines TRBV13 with TRBJ2-1; 10 bases fit TRBD2. Unmatched junction bases numbered 6, after V lost 5 bases and J lost 5 bases. The CDR3 contains 15 residues. Per germline, CDR1 PRHDT and CDR2 FYEKMQ (reference sequence). The CDR3 DNA sequence: TGTGCCAGCAGCCCCGCGGGACTAGCGAACAATGAGCAGTTCTTC. Translating it yields CASSPAGLANNEQFF.

The rearrangement uses TRBV7-8 and TRBJ2-7; 7 bases align to TRBD2. The ends lost 5 bases at V and 2 bases at J; junction bases unmatched: 9. Germline CDR1 SGHVS, CDR2 FQNEAQ. CDR3 size: 15 residues. CDR3 sequence reads: CASSSPAGDPYEQYF. Here the CDR3 DNA reads TGTGCCAGCAGCAGTCCGGCGGGGGACCCCTACGAGCAGTACTTC.

The J gene is TRBJ1-6, the V gene TRBV7-9, with 7 positions matching TRBD1. V lost 6 bases to trimming and J lost 5 bases; unmatched junction nucleotides: 7. CDR3 size: 15 residues. CDR1 and CDR2 from the germline V gene are SEHNR and FQNEAQ (reference sequence). The CDR3 loop is CASSLDRLDNSPLHF. CDR3 DNA sequence: TGTGCCAGCAGTTTGGACAGGCTAGATAATTCACCCCTCCACTTT.

This chain joins TRBV29-1 and TRBJ1-1; D uncertain. V gave up 5 bases and J gave up 1 base, with 14 bases separating them. The germline CDR1 and CDR2 sequences are SQVTM and ANQGSEA. The CDR3 has 14 residues. The CDR3 loop is CSVHGQVGNTEAFF. DNA for the CDR3: TGCAGCGTTCACGGCCAGGTCGGGAACACTGAAGCTTTCTTT.

The chain couples TRBV6-5 to TRBJ1-2; D is ambiguous. CDR1 MNHEY and CDR2 SVGAGI come from the germline V gene. The V and J ends lost 0 bases and 4 bases respectively, with 6 bases between them. This CDR3 has 13 amino acids. CDR3 bases: TGTGCCAGCAGTTACTCGGCGGGCTATGGCTACACCTTC. Its translation is CASSYSAGYGYTF.

This chain joins TRBV7-8 and TRBJ2-5; D is possibly TRBD1 (5 bases). The germline CDR1 and CDR2 sequences are SGHVS and FQNEAQ. The V end was cut by 4 bases, the J end by 5 bases, with 14 bases between. The CDR3 covers 14 residues. The CDR3 DNA reads as TGTGCCAGCAGCTCGGGCAGGGTGGGGGAGACCCAGTACTTC. This gives the protein CASSSGRVGETQYF.

The V call is TRBV27, the J call TRBJ2-7; TRBD1 is a possible D gene (6 bases). The CDR3 is 15 amino acids. Germline CDR1 reads MNHEY; CDR2 reads SMNVEV (reference sequence). Trimming pared 4 bases from V and 7 bases from J, leaving 20 bases between. In nucleotides, the CDR3 is TGTGCCAGCAGTTATCGGCCCGCGAGGGGGTGGGAGCAGTACTTC. Translating gives CASSYRPARGWEQYF.

For the CDR3, the DNA is TGTGCCAGCAGCTTAGGTTCCTCTGGGCCGAGTTACGAGCAGTACTTC. Amino acids: CASSLGSSGPSYEQYF. This chain uses TRBV7-2 with TRBJ2-7; no definite D call. CDR1 is SGHTA and CDR2 is FQGNSA in the germline V gene. V was trimmed by 1 base and J by 4 bases, leaving 17 bases between them. The CDR3 contains 16 residues.

This clone was observed a handful of times. The V call is TRBV5-1, the J call TRBJ2-5; 10 bases agree with TRBD2. Germline values: CDR1 SGHRS, CDR2 YFSETQ. The CDR3 covers 19 residues. With V trimmed by 1 base and J by 5 bases, 17 bases remained unmatched. The CDR3 bases are TGCGCCAGCAGCTTGCACCCAGCAGCGGGGGGGCCGGTGAGTGAGACCCAGTACTTC. The encoded protein is CASSLHPAAGGPVSETQYF.

The rearrangement links TRBV7-9 to TRBJ2-5; TRBD1 agrees at 8 bases. Matching the DNA end better, TRBJ2-7 makes the J call doubtful. This CDR3 has 15 residues. Germline values: CDR1 SEHNR, CDR2 FQNEAQ (reference sequence). CDR3 sequence: CASSSLDREPYEQYF. CDR3 bases: TGTGCCAGCAGCTCGCTGGACAGGGAACCCTACGAGCAGTACTTC.

The genes are TRBV6-1 and TRBJ2-1, with 8 bases identical to TRBD1. V lost 9 bases, J lost 6 bases, and 4 bases stayed unmatched. CDR3 length equals 12 residues. Germline assignment: CDR1 MNHNS and CDR2 SASEGT. The CDR3 nucleotides read TGTGCCAGAGGGACAGGTTTCAATGAGCAGTTCTTC. Protein sequence: CARGTGFNEQFF.

The V gene is TRBV9, the J gene TRBJ2-2; TRBD2 matches at 7 bases. This CDR3 is built from 16 residues. The ends lost 4 bases at V and 5 bases at J; junction bases unmatched: 11. Germline CDR1 SGDLS, CDR2 YYNGEE. In nucleotides, the CDR3 is TGTGCCAGCAGCCCCGAGGGCGGGAGAAGGACCGGGGAGCTGTTTTTT. Translated, it gives CASSPEGGRRTGELFF.

V and J are TRBV7-6 and TRBJ2-3; D is unclear. Looked up from germline, CDR1 is SGHVS and CDR2 is FNYEAQ. V gave up 1 base and J gave up 9 bases, with 8 bases separating them. The CDR3 is made up of 12 amino acids. CDR3 protein: CASSLGLNTQYF. In DNA form, the CDR3 reads TGTGCCAGCAGCTTAGGGCTTAACACGCAGTATTTT.

V is TRBV19 and J is TRBJ1-1; D gene ambiguous. This CDR3 is built from 16 residues. Germline loops: CDR1 LNHDA, CDR2 SQIVND (reference sequence). V was trimmed by 1 base and J by 4 bases, leaving 16 bases between them. The DNA of the CDR3 is TGTGCCAGTAGTATAGCGGAGGGTAAGGCGACCACTGAAGCTTTCTTT. This sequence encodes CASSIAEGKATTEAFF.

The gene calls are TRBV5-5 and TRBJ2-6; D is unclear. V was shortened by 4 bases and J by 0 bases, with 11 bases between the two germline ends. Per germline, CDR1 SGHKS and CDR2 YYEKEE (reference sequence). The CDR3 sequence is 16 residues long. CDR3 sequence: CASSQTPTSGANVLTF. CDR3 nucleotides: TGTGCCAGCAGCCAGACTCCTACCTCTGGGGCCAACGTCCTGACTTTC.

This clone was observed a few times. This chain uses TRBV4-1 with TRBJ2-1; TRBD2 matches 8 bases. The CDR3 loop spans 16 amino acids. Germline CDR1 MGHRA, CDR2 YSYEKL. Trimming took 5 bases from V and 7 from J; bases not matched to a gene: 13. CDR3 in amino acids: CASSGGSGRRGNEQFF. CDR3 nucleotide sequence: TGCGCCAGCAGCGGCGGCAGCGGGAGACGAGGAAATGAGCAGTTCTTC.

The rearrangement uses TRBV11-3 and TRBJ2-2; D possibly corresponds to TRBD1 (5 bases). The CDR3 totals 15 residues. Germline V CDR1 and CDR2: SGHNT, YENEEA. Trimming removed 4 bases from V and 2 bases from J, with 11 bases in between. As DNA, the CDR3 is TGTGCCAGCAGCTCTAGGGGAACTAACACCGGGGAGCTGTTTTTT. Encoded protein: CASSSRGTNTGELFF.

The rearrangement joins TRBV5-6 to TRBJ2-3, with 7 bases that match TRBD2. CDR1 is SGHDT, CDR2 YYEEEE, per germline. The ends lost 0 bases at V and 4 bases at J; junction bases unmatched: 8. The length of the CDR3 is 16 residues. In DNA form, the CDR3 reads TGTGCCAGCAGCTTGGCCGGAGGGAGGGTCTCAGATACGCAGTATTTT. This codes for CASSLAGGRVSDTQYF.

The chain has TRBV18 and TRBJ1-3; TRBD1 matches 10 bases. This CDR3 is 18 amino acids long. V shed 4 bases, J shed 1 base, and the junction held 10 bases outside the gene matches. CDR1 is KGHSH and CDR2 is LQKENI in the germline V gene. CDR3 in DNA: TGTGCCAGCTCACATCGGGGGACAGGGGCCATATCTGGAAACACCATATATTTT. Translating gives CASSHRGTGAISGNTIYF.

This clone was seen only once. The chain uses TRBV6-5 and TRBJ1-2; 7 bases fit TRBD1. Germline trimming cut 6 bases from V and 8 bases from J; bases unmatched to any gene: 9. Germline V gene sequence: CDR1 MNHEY, CDR2 SVGAGI. This CDR3 has 13 amino acids. The CDR3 nucleotides read TGTGCCAGCAGCCTCGGACAGGTTGGGGGCTACACCTTC. Its protein is CASSLGQVGGYTF.

This chain links TRBV7-8 with TRBJ2-7; 15 bases agree with TRBD2. The CDR3 length is 16 residues. Trimming took 3 bases from V and 4 from J; bases not matched to a gene: 4. Germline loops: CDR1 SGHVS, CDR2 FQNEAQ. Here the CDR3 DNA reads TGTGCCAGCAGCTTGGACGGGACTAGCGGGGGGTACGAGCAGTACTTC. Protein product: CASSLDGTSGGYEQYF.

Written as DNA, the CDR3 is TGTGCCTGGAACCTCAGGGGATTGTATGGCTACACCTTC. This codes for CAWNLRGLYGYTF. This chain connects TRBV30 to TRBJ1-2; D perhaps matches TRBD1 (6 bases). The germline gives CDR1 GTSNPN, CDR2 SVGIG (reference sequence). The CDR3 covers 13 residues. Trimming removed 4 bases at V and 5 bases at J, with 14 bases between.

For the CDR3, the DNA is TGTGCCAGCAGCCTCAGACAGGGGAACTTTCGGGGGGAAAAACTGTTTTTT. Translating gives CASSLRQGNFRGEKLFF. This chain uses TRBV7-2 with TRBJ1-4; 8 bases match TRBD1. Germline lookup yields CDR1 SGHTA and CDR2 FQGNSA. CDR3 length equals 17 residues. The ends lost 5 bases at V and 8 bases at J; junction bases unmatched: 16.

J is TRBJ1-1 and V is TRBV27; D is possibly TRBD1 (5 bases). The CDR3 loop spans 14 amino acids. Germline CDR1 reads MNHEY; CDR2 reads SMNVEV (reference sequence). Trimming left V 4 bases short and J 1 base short, with 10 bases between. The CDR3 loop is CASSYQGSNTEAFF. CDR3 bases: TGTGCCAGCAGTTATCAGGGATCGAACACTGAAGCTTTCTTT.

Only a few counts were recorded for this clone. V is TRBV7-6 and J is TRBJ1-1, with 8 bases fitting TRBD1. Germline CDR1 SGHVS, CDR2 FNYEAQ. The CDR3 length is 14 residues. The ends lost 3 bases at V and 4 bases at J; junction bases unmatched: 4. In DNA, the CDR3 is TGTGCCAGCAGCTTGACGACAGGGGCCACTGAAGCTTTCTTT. Its protein is CASSLTTGATEAFF.